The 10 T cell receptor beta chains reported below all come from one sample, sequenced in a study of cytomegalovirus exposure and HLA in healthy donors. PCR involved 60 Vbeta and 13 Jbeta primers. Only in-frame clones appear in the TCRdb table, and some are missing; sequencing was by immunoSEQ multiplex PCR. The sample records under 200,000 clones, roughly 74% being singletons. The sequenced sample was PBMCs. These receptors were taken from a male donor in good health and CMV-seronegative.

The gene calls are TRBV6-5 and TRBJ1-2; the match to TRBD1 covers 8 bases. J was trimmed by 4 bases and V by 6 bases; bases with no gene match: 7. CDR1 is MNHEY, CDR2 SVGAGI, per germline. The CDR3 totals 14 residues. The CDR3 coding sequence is TGTGCCAGCAGCCGGGACAGGAATATCTATGGCTACACCTTC. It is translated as CASSRDRNIYGYTF.

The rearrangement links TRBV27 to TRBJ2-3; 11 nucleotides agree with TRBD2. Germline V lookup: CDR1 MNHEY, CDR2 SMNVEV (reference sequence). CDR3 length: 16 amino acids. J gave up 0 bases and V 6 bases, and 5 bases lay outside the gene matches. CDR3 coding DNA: TGTGCCAGCAGATCTAGCGGGGGGTCTAGCACAGATACGCAGTATTTT. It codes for CASRSSGGSSTDTQYF.

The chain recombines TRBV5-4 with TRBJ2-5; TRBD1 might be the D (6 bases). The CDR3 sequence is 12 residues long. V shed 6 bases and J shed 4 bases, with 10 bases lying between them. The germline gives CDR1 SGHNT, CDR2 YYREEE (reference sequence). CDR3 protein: CASKVQGETQYF. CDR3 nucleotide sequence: TGTGCCAGCAAGGTACAGGGAGAGACCCAGTACTTC.

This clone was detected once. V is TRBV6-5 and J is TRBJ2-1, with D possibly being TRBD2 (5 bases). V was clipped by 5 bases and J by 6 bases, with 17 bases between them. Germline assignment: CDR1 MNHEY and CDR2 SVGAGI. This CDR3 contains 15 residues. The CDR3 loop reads CASSPRIPLGNEQFF. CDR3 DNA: TGTGCCAGCAGTCCTAGAATACCACTAGGCAATGAGCAGTTCTTC.

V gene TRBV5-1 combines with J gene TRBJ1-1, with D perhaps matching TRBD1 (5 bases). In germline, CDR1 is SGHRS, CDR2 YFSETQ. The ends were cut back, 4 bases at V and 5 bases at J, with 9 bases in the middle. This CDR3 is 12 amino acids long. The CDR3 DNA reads TGCGCCAGCAGCGACCAGGGTACTGAAGCTTTCTTT. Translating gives CASSDQGTEAFF.

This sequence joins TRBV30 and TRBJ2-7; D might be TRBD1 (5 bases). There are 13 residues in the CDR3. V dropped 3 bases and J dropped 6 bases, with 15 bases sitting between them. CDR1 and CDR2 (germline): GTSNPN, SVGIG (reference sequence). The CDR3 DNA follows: TGTGCCTGGAGCATAGACACAGGCGGCGAGCAGTACTTC. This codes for CAWSIDTGGEQYF.

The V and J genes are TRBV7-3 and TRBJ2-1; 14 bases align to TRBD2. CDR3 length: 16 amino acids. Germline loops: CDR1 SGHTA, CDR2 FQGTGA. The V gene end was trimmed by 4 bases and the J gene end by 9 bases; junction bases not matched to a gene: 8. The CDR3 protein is CASSSPGLAGVGEQFF. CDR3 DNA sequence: TGTGCCAGCAGCTCCCCGGGACTAGCGGGAGTTGGTGAGCAGTTCTTC.

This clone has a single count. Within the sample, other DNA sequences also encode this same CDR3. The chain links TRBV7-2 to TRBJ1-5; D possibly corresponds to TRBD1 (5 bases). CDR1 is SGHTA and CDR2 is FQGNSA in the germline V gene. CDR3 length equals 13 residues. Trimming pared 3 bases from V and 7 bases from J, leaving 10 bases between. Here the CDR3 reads CASSFQGNQPQHF. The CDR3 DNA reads TGTGCCAGCAGCTTCCAGGGAAACCAGCCCCAGCATTTT.

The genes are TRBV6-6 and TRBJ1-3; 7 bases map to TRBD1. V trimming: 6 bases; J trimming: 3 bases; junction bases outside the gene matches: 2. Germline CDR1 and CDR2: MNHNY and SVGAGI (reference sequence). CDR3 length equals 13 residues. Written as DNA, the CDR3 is TGTGCCAGCAGGACAGGGAATGGAAACACCATATATTTT. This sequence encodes CASRTGNGNTIYF.

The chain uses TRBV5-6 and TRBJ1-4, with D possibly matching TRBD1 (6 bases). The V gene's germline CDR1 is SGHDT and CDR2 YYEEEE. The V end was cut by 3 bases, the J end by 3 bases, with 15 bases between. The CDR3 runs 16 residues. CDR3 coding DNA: TGTGCCAGCAGCTCGGGGGGCCTCCACCCTAATGAAAAACTGTTTTTT. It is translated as CASSSGGLHPNEKLFF.